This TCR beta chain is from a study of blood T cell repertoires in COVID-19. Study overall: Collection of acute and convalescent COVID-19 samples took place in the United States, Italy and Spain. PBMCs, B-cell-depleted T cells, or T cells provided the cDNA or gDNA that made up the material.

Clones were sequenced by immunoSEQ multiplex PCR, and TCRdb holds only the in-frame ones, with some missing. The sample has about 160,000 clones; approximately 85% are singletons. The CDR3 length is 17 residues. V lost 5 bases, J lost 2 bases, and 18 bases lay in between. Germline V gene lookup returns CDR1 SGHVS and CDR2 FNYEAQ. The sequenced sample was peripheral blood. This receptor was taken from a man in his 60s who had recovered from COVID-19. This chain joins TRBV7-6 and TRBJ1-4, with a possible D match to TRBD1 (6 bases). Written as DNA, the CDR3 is TGTGCCAGCAGCCTAGGCGGGGGGCCACTGACTAATGAAAAACTGTTTTTT. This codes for CASSLGGGPLTNEKLFF.